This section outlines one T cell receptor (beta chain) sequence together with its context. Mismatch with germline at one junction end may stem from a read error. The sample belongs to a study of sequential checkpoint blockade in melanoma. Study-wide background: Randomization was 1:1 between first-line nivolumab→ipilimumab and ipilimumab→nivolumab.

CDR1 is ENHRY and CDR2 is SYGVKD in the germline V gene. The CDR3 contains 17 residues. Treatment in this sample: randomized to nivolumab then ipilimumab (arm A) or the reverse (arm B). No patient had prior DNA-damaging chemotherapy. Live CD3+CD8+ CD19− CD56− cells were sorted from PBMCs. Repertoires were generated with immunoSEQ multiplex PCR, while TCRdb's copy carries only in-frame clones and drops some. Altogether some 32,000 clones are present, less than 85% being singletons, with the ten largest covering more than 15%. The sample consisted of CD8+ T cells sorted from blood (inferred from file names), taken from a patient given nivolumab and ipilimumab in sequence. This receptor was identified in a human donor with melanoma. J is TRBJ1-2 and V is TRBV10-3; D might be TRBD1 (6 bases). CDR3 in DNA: TGTGCCAGCAGTGAAGAAGGTTTGGACAGAACTAACTATGGCTACACCTTC. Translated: CASSEEGLDRTNYGYTF.